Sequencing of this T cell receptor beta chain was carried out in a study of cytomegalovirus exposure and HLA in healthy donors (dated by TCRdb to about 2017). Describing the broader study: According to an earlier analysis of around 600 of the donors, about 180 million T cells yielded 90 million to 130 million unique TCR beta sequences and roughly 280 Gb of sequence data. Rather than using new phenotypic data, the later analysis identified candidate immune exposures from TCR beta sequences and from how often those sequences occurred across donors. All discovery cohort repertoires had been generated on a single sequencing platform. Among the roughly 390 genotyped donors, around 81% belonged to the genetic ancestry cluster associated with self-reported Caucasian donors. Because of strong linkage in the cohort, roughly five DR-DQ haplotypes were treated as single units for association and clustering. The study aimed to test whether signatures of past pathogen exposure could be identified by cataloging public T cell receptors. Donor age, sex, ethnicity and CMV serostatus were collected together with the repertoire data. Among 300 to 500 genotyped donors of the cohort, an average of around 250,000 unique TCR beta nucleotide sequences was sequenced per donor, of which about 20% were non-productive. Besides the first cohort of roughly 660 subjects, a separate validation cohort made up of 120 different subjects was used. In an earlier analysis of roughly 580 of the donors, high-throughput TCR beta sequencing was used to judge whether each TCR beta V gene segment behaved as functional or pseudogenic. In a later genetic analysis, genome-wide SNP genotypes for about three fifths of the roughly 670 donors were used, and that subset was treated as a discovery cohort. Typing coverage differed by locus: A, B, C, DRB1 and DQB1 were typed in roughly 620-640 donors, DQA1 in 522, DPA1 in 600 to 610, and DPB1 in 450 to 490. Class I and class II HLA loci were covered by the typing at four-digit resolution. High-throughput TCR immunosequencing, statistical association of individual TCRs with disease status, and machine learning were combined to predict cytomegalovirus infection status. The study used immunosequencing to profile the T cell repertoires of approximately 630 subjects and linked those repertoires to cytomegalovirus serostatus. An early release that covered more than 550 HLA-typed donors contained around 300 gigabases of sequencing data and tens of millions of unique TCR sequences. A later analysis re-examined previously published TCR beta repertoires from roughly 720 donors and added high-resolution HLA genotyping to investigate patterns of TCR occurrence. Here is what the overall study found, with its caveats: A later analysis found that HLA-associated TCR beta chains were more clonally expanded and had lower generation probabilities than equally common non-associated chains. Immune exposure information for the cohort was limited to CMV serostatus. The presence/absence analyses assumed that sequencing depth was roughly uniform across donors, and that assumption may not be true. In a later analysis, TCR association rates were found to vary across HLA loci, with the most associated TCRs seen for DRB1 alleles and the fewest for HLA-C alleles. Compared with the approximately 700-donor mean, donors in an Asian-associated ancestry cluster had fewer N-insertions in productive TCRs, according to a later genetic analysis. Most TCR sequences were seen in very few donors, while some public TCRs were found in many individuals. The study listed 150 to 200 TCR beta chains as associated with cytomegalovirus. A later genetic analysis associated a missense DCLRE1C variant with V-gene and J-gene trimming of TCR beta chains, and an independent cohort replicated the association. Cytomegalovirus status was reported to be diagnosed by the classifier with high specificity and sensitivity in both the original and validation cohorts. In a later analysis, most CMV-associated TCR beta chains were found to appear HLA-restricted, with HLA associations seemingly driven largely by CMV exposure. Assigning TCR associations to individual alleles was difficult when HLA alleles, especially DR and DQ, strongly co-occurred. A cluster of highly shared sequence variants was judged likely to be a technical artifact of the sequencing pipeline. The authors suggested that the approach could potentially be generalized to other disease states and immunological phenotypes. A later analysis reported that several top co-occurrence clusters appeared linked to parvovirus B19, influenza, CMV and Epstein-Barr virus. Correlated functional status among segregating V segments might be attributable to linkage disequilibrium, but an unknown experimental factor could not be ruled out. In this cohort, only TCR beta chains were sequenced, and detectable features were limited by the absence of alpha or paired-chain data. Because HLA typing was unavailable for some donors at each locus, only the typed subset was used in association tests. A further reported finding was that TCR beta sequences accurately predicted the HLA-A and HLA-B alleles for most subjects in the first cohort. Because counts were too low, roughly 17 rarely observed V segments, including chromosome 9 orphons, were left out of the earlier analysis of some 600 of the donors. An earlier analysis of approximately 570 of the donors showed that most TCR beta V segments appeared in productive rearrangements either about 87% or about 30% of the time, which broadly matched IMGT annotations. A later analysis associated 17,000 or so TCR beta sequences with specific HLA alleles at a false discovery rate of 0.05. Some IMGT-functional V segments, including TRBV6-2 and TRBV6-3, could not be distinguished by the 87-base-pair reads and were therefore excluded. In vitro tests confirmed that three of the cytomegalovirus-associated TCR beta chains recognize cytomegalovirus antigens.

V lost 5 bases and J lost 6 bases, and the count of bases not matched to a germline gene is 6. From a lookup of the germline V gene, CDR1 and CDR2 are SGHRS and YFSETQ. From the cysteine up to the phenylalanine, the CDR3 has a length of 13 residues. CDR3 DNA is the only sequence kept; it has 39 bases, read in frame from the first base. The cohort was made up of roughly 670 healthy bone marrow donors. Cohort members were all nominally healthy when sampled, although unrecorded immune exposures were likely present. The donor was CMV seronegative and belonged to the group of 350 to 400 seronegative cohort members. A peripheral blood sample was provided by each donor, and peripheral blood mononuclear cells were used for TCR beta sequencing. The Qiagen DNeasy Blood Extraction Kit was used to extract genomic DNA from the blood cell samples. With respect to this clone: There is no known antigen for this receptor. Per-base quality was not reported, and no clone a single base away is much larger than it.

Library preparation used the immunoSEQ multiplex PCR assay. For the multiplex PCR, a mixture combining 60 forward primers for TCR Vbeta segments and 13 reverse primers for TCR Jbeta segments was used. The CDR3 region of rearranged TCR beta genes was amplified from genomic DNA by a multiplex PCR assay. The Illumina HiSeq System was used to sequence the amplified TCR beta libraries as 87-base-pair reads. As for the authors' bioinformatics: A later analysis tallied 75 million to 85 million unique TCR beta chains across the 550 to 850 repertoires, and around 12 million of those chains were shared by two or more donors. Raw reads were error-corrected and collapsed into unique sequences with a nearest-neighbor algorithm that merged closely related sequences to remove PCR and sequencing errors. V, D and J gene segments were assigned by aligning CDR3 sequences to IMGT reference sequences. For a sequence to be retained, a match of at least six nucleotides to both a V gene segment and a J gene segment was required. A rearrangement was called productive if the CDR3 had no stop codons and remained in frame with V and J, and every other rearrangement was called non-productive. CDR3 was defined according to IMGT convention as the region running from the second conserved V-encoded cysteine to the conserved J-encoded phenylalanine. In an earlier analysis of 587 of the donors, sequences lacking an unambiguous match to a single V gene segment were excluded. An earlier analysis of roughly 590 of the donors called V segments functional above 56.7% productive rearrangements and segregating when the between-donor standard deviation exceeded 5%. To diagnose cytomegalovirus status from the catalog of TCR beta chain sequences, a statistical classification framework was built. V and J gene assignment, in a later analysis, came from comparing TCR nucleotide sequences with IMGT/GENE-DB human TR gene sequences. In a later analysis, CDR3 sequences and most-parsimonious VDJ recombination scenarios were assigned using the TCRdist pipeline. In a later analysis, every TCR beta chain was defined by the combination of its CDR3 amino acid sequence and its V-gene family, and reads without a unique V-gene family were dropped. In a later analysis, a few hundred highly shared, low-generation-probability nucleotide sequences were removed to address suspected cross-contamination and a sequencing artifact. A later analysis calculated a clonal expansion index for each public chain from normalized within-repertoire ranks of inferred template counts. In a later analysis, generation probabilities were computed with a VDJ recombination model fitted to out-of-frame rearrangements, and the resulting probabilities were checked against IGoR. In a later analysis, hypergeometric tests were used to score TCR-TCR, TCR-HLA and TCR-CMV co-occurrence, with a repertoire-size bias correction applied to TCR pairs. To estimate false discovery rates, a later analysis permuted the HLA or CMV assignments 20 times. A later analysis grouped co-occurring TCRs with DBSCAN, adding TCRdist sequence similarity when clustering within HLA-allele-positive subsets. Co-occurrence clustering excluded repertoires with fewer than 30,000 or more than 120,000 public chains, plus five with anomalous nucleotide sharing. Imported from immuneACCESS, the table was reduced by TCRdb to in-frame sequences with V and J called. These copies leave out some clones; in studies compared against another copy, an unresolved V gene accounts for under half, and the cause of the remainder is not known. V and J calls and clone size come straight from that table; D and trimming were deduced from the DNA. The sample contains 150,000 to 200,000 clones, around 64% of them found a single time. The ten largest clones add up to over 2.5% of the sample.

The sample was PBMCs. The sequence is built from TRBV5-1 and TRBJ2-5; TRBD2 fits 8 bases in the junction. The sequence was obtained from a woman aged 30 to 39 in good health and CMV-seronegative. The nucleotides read TGCGCCAGCAGACCGAGCGGGAGTCAGACCCAGTACTTC. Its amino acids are CASRPSGSQTQYF.